Listed below are T cell receptor beta chains from one sample, sequenced in a study of Graves' ophthalmopathy and Graves' hyperthyroidism. TCRdb re-analysed the multiplex PCR reads in MiXCR, keeping a single row per CDR3 protein. The table has around 470,000 distinct CDR3 sequences, under 15% seen once. The source material was blood. The source is a woman in her thirties with Graves' ophthalmopathy. Both conserved end residues are part of each CDR3. A D gene is named only where the DNA matches it firmly. Size is stated for part of the rows, as once, few or many counts, or as a class when the clone is expanded.

D gene: TRBD1; V gene: TRBV10-3; clone size: few; J gene: TRBJ1-1; CDR3 protein: CAISGDRANTEAFF; CDR3 DNA: TGTGCCATCAGCGGGGACAGGGCTAACACTGAAGCTTTCTTT
D gene: -; V gene: TRBV30; clone size: many; J gene: TRBJ1-1; CDR3 protein: CAWGRGKLNTEAFF; CDR3 DNA: TGTGCCTGGGGAAGGGGGAAATTGAACACTGAAGCTTTCTTT
D gene: TRBD1; V gene: TRBV20-1; clone size: many; J gene: TRBJ2-5; CDR3 protein: CSVPPRQGGETQYF; CDR3 DNA: TGCAGTGTACCGCCCCGACAGGGTGGGGAGACCCAGTACTTC
D gene: -; V gene: TRBV10-2; clone size: many; J gene: TRBJ1-1; CDR3 protein: CASSEDGDTEAFF; CDR3 DNA: TGCGCCAGCAGTGAGGACGGTGACACTGAAGCTTTCTTT
D gene: TRBD1; V gene: TRBV20-1; clone size: many; J gene: TRBJ1-2; CDR3 protein: CSARDSPGQLYGYTF; CDR3 DNA: TGCAGTGCTAGAGATTCACCGGGACAGCTCTATGGCTACACCTTC
D gene: TRBD2; V gene: TRBV4-1; clone size: few; J gene: TRBJ2-5; CDR3 protein: CASSQAALAGAQETQYF; CDR3 DNA: TGCGCCAGCAGCCAAGCTGCCCTAGCGGGGGCCCAAGAGACCCAGTACTTC
D gene: -; V gene: TRBV6-2/TRBV6-3; clone size: -; J gene: TRBJ2-7; CDR3 protein: CASSYGKTYEQYF; CDR3 DNA: TGTGCCAGCAGTTACGGGAAAACCTACGAGCAGTACTTC
D gene: -; V gene: TRBV7-8; clone size: many; J gene: TRBJ1-5; CDR3 protein: CASSLAGLGSQPQHF; CDR3 DNA: TGTGCCAGCAGCTTAGCCGGACTAGGGAGTCAGCCCCAGCATTTT
D gene: -; V gene: TRBV28; clone size: many; J gene: TRBJ1-2; CDR3 protein: CASSPPEGGGYTF; CDR3 DNA: TGTGCCAGCAGTCCCCCCGAGGGAGGTGGCTACACCTTC
D gene: -; V gene: TRBV12-3/TRBV12-4; clone size: many; J gene: TRBJ2-7; CDR3 protein: CASSLTMSSYEQYF; CDR3 DNA: TGTGCCAGCAGTTTAACAATGAGCTCCTACGAGCAGTACTTC
D gene: TRBD1; V gene: TRBV7-9; clone size: -; J gene: TRBJ1-6; CDR3 protein: CASSDDRVYSPLHF; CDR3 DNA: TGTGCCAGCAGCGATGACAGGGTGTACTCACCCCTCCACTTT
D gene: -; V gene: TRBV20-1; clone size: many; J gene: TRBJ2-7; CDR3 protein: CSARQGFDEQYF; CDR3 DNA: TGCAGTGCTAGACAGGGATTCGACGAGCAGTACTTC
D gene: TRBD2; V gene: TRBV15; clone size: many; J gene: TRBJ2-2; CDR3 protein: CATSRGGSDTGELFF; CDR3 DNA: TGTGCCACCTCCCGGGGGGGCTCGGACACCGGGGAGCTGTTTTTT
D gene: TRBD1; V gene: TRBV9; clone size: -; J gene: TRBJ2-7; CDR3 protein: CASSAHPGQGYEQYF; CDR3 DNA: TGTGCCAGCAGCGCGCACCCGGGACAGGGCTACGAGCAGTACTTC
D gene: -; V gene: TRBV12-3/TRBV12-4; clone size: many; J gene: TRBJ2-7; CDR3 protein: CASSARPSSAYEQYF; CDR3 DNA: TGTGCCAGCAGTGCCCGACCCAGCAGTGCCTACGAGCAGTACTTC
D gene: -; V gene: TRBV10-3; clone size: many; J gene: TRBJ1-5; CDR3 protein: CAISEGPNQPQHF; CDR3 DNA: TGTGCCATCAGTGAGGGGCCCAATCAGCCCCAGCATTTT
D gene: -; V gene: TRBV20-1; clone size: many; J gene: TRBJ1-6; CDR3 protein: CSARDWVTGGIGNSPLHF; CDR3 DNA: TGCAGTGCTAGAGATTGGGTGACAGGTGGCATCGGAAATTCACCCCTCCACTTT
D gene: TRBD2; V gene: TRBV7-9; clone size: few; J gene: TRBJ2-7; CDR3 protein: CASSPRGAGVYEQYF; CDR3 DNA: TGTGCCAGCAGCCCGCGGGGAGCGGGGGTGTACGAGCAGTACTTC
D gene: -; V gene: TRBV6-5; clone size: many; J gene: TRBJ2-5; CDR3 protein: CASSYSSGQETQYF; CDR3 DNA: TGTGCCAGCAGTTACTCGTCAGGCCAAGAGACCCAGTACTTC
D gene: -; V gene: TRBV28; clone size: many; J gene: TRBJ1-1; CDR3 protein: CASRGGKQVRAAFF; CDR3 DNA: TGTGCCAGCAGGGGGGGAAAACAGGTGCGGGCAGCTTTCTTT
D gene: TRBD1; V gene: TRBV12-3/TRBV12-4; clone size: many; J gene: TRBJ2-7; CDR3 protein: CASRPAGTGPYEQYF; CDR3 DNA: TGTGCCAGCAGACCCGCCGGGACAGGGCCGTACGAGCAGTACTTC
D gene: -; V gene: TRBV4-2; clone size: few; J gene: TRBJ1-1; CDR3 protein: CASSQSAGTLNTEAFF; CDR3 DNA: TGTGCCAGCAGCCAAAGTGCGGGGACCCTGAACACTGAAGCTTTCTTT
D gene: -; V gene: TRBV6-4; clone size: many; J gene: TRBJ1-1; CDR3 protein: CASSEGENTEAFF; CDR3 DNA: TGTGCCAGCAGTGAGGGGGAGAACACTGAAGCTTTCTTT
D gene: -; V gene: TRBV7-9; clone size: many; J gene: TRBJ2-2; CDR3 protein: CASSLTAANTGELFF; CDR3 DNA: TGTGCCAGCAGCTTAACAGCAGCGAACACCGGGGAGCTGTTTTTT
D gene: TRBD1; V gene: TRBV15; clone size: many; J gene: TRBJ2-7; CDR3 protein: CATSRPRDRDRDEQYF; CDR3 DNA: TGTGCCACCAGCAGACCTAGGGACAGGGACAGGGACGAGCAGTACTTC
D gene: TRBD2; V gene: TRBV24-1; clone size: many; J gene: TRBJ2-2; CDR3 protein: CATSDLTSDTGELFF; CDR3 DNA: TGTGCCACCAGTGATTTAACTAGCGACACCGGGGAGCTGTTTTTT
D gene: TRBD2; V gene: TRBV12-3/TRBV12-4; clone size: many; J gene: TRBJ2-7; CDR3 protein: CASSLILAGGPREQYF; CDR3 DNA: TGTGCCAGCAGTTTAATACTAGCGGGAGGGCCCCGCGAGCAGTACTTC
D gene: -; V gene: TRBV10-3; clone size: many; J gene: TRBJ2-5; CDR3 protein: CAISESEGTIRETQYF; CDR3 DNA: TGTGCCATCAGTGAGTCGGAGGGGACAATTAGAGAGACCCAGTACTTC
D gene: TRBD1; V gene: TRBV13; clone size: few; J gene: TRBJ1-3; CDR3 protein: CASSPQGIYSGNTIYF; CDR3 DNA: TGTGCCAGCAGCCCACAGGGGATTTACTCTGGAAACACCATATATTTT
D gene: -; V gene: TRBV2; clone size: many; J gene: TRBJ2-7; CDR3 protein: CASSDHNTITKQYF; CDR3 DNA: TGTGCCAGCAGTGATCATAACACGATTACGAAGCAGTACTTC
D gene: TRBD2; V gene: TRBV19; clone size: many; J gene: TRBJ2-2; CDR3 protein: CASIGLALNTGELFF; CDR3 DNA: TGTGCCAGTATCGGACTAGCGCTGAACACCGGGGAGCTGTTTTTT
D gene: -; V gene: TRBV5-1; clone size: few; J gene: TRBJ1-1; CDR3 protein: CASSLAPRHLNTEAFF; CDR3 DNA: TGCGCCAGCAGCTTGGCCCCACGACACTTGAACACTGAAGCTTTCTTT
D gene: -; V gene: TRBV12-5; clone size: many; J gene: TRBJ2-2; CDR3 protein: CASGLPDTPGELFF; CDR3 DNA: TGTGCTAGTGGTTTGCCCGACACCCCCGGGGAGCTGTTTTTT
D gene: -; V gene: TRBV30; clone size: many; J gene: TRBJ2-2; CDR3 protein: CAWSRRVGELFF; CDR3 DNA: TGTGCCTGGAGTCGTAGAGTCGGGGAGCTGTTTTTT
D gene: TRBD1; V gene: TRBV11-3; clone size: many; J gene: TRBJ1-1; CDR3 protein: CASSQGVWTGNTEAFF; CDR3 DNA: TGTGCCAGCAGCCAAGGAGTGTGGACAGGGAACACTGAAGCTTTCTTT
D gene: -; V gene: TRBV20-1; clone size: many; J gene: TRBJ1-1; CDR3 protein: CSARGGADTEAFF; CDR3 DNA: TGCAGTGCTAGGGGGGGGGCCGACACTGAAGCTTTCTTT
D gene: -; V gene: TRBV7-2; clone size: many; J gene: TRBJ2-7; CDR3 protein: CASSPLALAAYEQYF; CDR3 DNA: TGTGCCAGCAGCCCCCTGGCACTGGCGGCCTACGAGCAGTACTTC
D gene: TRBD1; V gene: TRBV19; clone size: many; J gene: TRBJ1-5; CDR3 protein: CASSDRDDQPQHF; CDR3 DNA: TGTGCCAGTAGCGACAGGGACGATCAGCCCCAGCATTTT
D gene: -; V gene: TRBV6-1; clone size: many; J gene: TRBJ2-7; CDR3 protein: CASIEGPSSYEQYF; CDR3 DNA: TGTGCCAGCATTGAGGGTCCTAGCTCCTACGAGCAGTACTTC
D gene: -; V gene: TRBV30; clone size: few; J gene: TRBJ2-4; CDR3 protein: CAWGGIDGGIQYF; CDR3 DNA: TGTGCCTGGGGGGGGATAGATGGCGGCATTCAGTACTTC
D gene: TRBD1; V gene: TRBV12-3/TRBV12-4; clone size: many; J gene: TRBJ2-5; CDR3 protein: CANSLDREWKTQYF; CDR3 DNA: TGTGCCAACAGTTTGGACAGGGAGTGGAAGACCCAGTACTTC
D gene: -; V gene: TRBV12-3/TRBV12-4; clone size: many; J gene: TRBJ2-2; CDR3 protein: CASRFMHRDGTGELFF; CDR3 DNA: TGTGCCAGCAGGTTCATGCACAGGGACGGCACCGGGGAGCTGTTTTTT
D gene: -; V gene: TRBV7-2; clone size: few; J gene: TRBJ1-1; CDR3 protein: CASSLDRDNPEAFF; CDR3 DNA: TGTGCCAGCAGCCTTGATCGGGACAACCCTGAAGCTTTCTTT
D gene: -; V gene: TRBV5-1; clone size: many; J gene: TRBJ1-1; CDR3 protein: CASSLVSGIAEAFF; CDR3 DNA: TGCGCCAGCAGCTTGGTTTCAGGGATCGCTGAAGCTTTCTTT
D gene: TRBD1; V gene: TRBV20-1; clone size: -; J gene: TRBJ2-7; CDR3 protein: CSARTDREIVGQYF; CDR3 DNA: TGTAGTGCTAGAACGGACAGGGAGATCGTAGGGCAGTACTTC
D gene: -; V gene: TRBV5-1; clone size: many; J gene: TRBJ2-2; CDR3 protein: CASSFDSMNTGELFF; CDR3 DNA: TGCGCCAGCAGCTTTGACAGCATGAACACCGGGGAGCTGTTTTTT
D gene: -; V gene: TRBV28; clone size: many; J gene: TRBJ2-7; CDR3 protein: CASSPLGGRSYEQYF; CDR3 DNA: TGTGCCAGCAGTCCTTTAGGGGGTCGCTCCTACGAGCAGTACTTC
D gene: -; V gene: TRBV5-1; clone size: many; J gene: TRBJ2-5; CDR3 protein: CASKRIGGETQYF; CDR3 DNA: TGCGCCAGCAAACGGATCGGAGGAGAGACCCAGTACTTC
D gene: TRBD1; V gene: TRBV30; clone size: few; J gene: TRBJ2-5; CDR3 protein: CAWSVDREETQYF; CDR3 DNA: TGTGCCTGGAGTGTAGACAGGGAAGAGACCCAGTACTTC
D gene: -; V gene: TRBV28; clone size: many; J gene: TRBJ2-7; CDR3 protein: CASRPPGRWEQYF; CDR3 DNA: TGTGCCAGCAGGCCCCCGGGGAGGTGGGAGCAGTACTTC
D gene: -; V gene: TRBV7-8; clone size: many; J gene: TRBJ1-1; CDR3 protein: CASRRGDLLMNTEAFF; CDR3 DNA: TGTGCCAGCAGGCGGGGGGACCTCCTCATGAACACTGAAGCTTTCTTT
D gene: TRBD1; V gene: TRBV6-7; clone size: many; J gene: TRBJ2-5; CDR3 protein: CASSPQGAGETQYF; CDR3 DNA: TGTGCCAGCAGTCCACAGGGGGCAGGGGAGACCCAGTACTTC
D gene: TRBD1; V gene: TRBV6-5; clone size: few; J gene: TRBJ2-5; CDR3 protein: CASSSRTGHQETQYF; CDR3 DNA: TGTGCCAGCAGTTCCCGGACAGGGCACCAAGAGACCCAGTACTTC
D gene: -; V gene: TRBV10-3; clone size: many; J gene: TRBJ2-5; CDR3 protein: CAISGEEGPPQETQYF; CDR3 DNA: TGTGCCATCAGTGGGGAGGAGGGGCCCCCACAAGAGACCCAGTACTTC
D gene: -; V gene: TRBV30; clone size: many; J gene: TRBJ1-1; CDR3 protein: CAWDIGARAFF; CDR3 DNA: TGTGCCTGGGATATAGGGGCCCGCGCTTTCTTT
D gene: TRBD1; V gene: TRBV28; clone size: many; J gene: TRBJ2-7; CDR3 protein: CASSTWTGEQYF; CDR3 DNA: TGTGCCAGCAGTACCTGGACAGGGGAGCAGTACTTC
D gene: -; V gene: TRBV28; clone size: -; J gene: TRBJ1-3; CDR3 protein: CASSFFLLGVSGNTIYF; CDR3 DNA: TGTGCCAGCAGTTTTTTTCTCCTGGGGGTCTCTGGAAACACCATATATTTT
D gene: -; V gene: TRBV20-1; clone size: -; J gene: TRBJ1-3; CDR3 protein: CSARDKDYPGNTIYF; CDR3 DNA: TGCAGTGCTAGAGATAAAGACTATCCTGGAAACACCATATATTTT